This section outlines one TCR beta chain sequence together with its context. The antigen is undetermined. The data are from a study of cytomegalovirus exposure and HLA in healthy donors. General observations from the study: The number of N-insertions in an Asian-associated ancestry cluster was reportedly below the roughly 620-donor mean in a later analysis. Cytomegalovirus status, reportedly, was diagnosed with high specificity and sensitivity by the classifier. There were some V segments, including TRBV6-2 and TRBV6-3, excluded as indistinguishable.

It was with 60 Vbeta and 13 Jbeta primers that the PCR ran. The table came from immunoSEQ multiplex PCR; TCRdb's copy has only in-frame clones and leaves some out. The table lists some 180,000 clones, 80% of them singletons. The V gene's germline CDR1 is LGHNA and CDR2 YNFKEQ. This CDR3 is 16 amino acids long. Trimming at V came to 3 bases and at J to 6 bases, leaving 9 bases not matched to a gene. The receptor's source is a girl between 5 and 17 years old in good health and CMV-seropositive. The chain recombines TRBV4-2 with TRBJ2-1, with 9 positions matching TRBD2. Sequencing used PBMCs. CDR3 protein: CASSQDIAGVTNEQFF. DNA of the CDR3: TGTGCCAGCAGCCAGGACATAGCGGGGGTAACCAATGAGCAGTTCTTC.